This TCR beta chain was captured by sequencing in a study of OX40 agonist ivuxolimab in advanced cancers. General study findings and limits: Circulating CD4+ and CD8+ T cells showed clonal expansion by week 6 at 0.1 to 3.0 mg/kg.

The repertoire was sequenced with immunoSEQ multiplex PCR; TCRdb's copy has only in-frame clones and lacks some. Among fewer than 30,000 clones listed, around 87% were seen once. Germline V gives CDR1 SQVTM, CDR2 ANQGSEA. The CDR3 is 13 residues long. The V gene end was trimmed by 7 bases and the J gene end by 5 bases; junction bases not matched to a gene: 8. Points on this clone: What it binds is unknown.

The receptor's source is an adult with an advanced solid tumor such as melanoma, head and neck, liver or kidney cancer. V gene TRBV29-1 combines with J gene TRBJ1-1, with TRBD1 matching over 9 bases. Sequenced material: CD4+ or CD8+ T cells sorted from blood, taken in a trial of the OX40 agonist ivuxolimab. The CDR3 loop reads CSATGQGLTEAFF. CDR3 in DNA: TGCAGCGCCACAGGACAGGGGTTAACTGAAGCTTTCTTT.